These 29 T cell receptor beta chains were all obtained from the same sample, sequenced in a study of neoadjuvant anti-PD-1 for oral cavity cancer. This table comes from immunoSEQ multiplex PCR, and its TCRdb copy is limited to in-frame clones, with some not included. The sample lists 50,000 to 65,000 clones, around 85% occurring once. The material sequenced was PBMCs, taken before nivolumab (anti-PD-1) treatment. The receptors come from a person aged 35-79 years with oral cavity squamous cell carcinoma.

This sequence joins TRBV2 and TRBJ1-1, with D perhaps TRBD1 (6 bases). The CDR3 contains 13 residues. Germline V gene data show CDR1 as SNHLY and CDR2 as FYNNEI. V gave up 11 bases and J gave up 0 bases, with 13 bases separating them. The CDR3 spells CAGEQGLNTEAFF. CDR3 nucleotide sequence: TGTGCCGGTGAACAGGGACTGAACACTGAAGCTTTCTTT.

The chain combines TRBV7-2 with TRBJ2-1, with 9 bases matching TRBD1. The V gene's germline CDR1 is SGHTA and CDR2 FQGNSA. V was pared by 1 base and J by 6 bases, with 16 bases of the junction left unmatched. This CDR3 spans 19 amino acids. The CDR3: CASSLEQLSVWTGANEQFF. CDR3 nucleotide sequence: TGTGCCAGCAGCTTAGAGCAGCTTAGCGTATGGACAGGGGCCAATGAGCAGTTCTTC.

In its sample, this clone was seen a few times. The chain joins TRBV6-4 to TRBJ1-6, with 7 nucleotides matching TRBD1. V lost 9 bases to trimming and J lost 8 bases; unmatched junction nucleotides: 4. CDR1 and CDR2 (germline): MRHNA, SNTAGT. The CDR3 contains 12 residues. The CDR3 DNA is TGTGCCAGTAGACAGGGTGATTCACCCCTCCACTTT. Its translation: CASRQGDSPLHF.

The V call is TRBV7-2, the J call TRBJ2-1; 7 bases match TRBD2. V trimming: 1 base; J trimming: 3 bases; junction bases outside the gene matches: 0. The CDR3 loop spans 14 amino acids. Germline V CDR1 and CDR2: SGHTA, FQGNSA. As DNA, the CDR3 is TGTGCCAGCAGCTTAGGCGGGGGCTACAATGAGCAGTTCTTC. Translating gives CASSLGGGYNEQFF.

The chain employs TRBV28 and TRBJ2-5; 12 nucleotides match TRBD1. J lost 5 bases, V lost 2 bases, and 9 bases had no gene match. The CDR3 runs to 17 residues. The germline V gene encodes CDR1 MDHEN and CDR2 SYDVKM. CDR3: CASSLGVRDRGRETQYF. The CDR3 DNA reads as TGTGCCAGCAGTTTAGGGGTTAGGGACAGGGGGCGCGAGACCCAGTACTTC.

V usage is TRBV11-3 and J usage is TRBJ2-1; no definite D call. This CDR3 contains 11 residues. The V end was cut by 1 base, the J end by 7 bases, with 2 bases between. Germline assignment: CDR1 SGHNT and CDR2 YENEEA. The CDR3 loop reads CASSLGNEQFF. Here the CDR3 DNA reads TGTGCCAGCAGCTTAGGGAATGAGCAGTTCTTC.

The CDR3 region is CASSSSGQGFDEQFF. CDR3 nucleotide sequence: TGTGCCAGCAGCTCTTCCGGACAGGGATTTGATGAGCAGTTCTTC. The chain couples TRBV11-3 to TRBJ2-1; 8 positions agree with TRBD1. Germline-derived CDR1 and CDR2 are SGHNT and YENEEA. Trimming cost V 4 bases and J 8 bases; bases outside gene matches: 10. The CDR3 consists of 15 residues. The full variable domain, its missing parts supplied by reference TRBV11-3 and TRBJ2-1, is EAGVVQSPRYKIIEKKQPVAFWCNPISGHNTLYWYLQNLGQGPELLIRYENEEAVDDSQLPKDRFSAERLKGVDSTLKIQPAELGDSAVYLCASSSSGQGFDEQFFGPGTRLTVL.

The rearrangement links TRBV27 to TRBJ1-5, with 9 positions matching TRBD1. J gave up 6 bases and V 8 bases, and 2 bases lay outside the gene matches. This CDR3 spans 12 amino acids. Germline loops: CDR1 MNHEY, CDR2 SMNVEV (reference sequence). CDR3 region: CASGTGTQPQHF. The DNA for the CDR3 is TGTGCCAGCGGGACAGGGACTCAGCCCCAGCATTTT.

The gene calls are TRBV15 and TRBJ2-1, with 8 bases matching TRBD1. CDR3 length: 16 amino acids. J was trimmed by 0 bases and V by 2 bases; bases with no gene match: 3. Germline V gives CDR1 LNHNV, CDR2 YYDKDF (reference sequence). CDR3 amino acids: CATSRHTGGSYNEQFF. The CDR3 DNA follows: TGTGCCACCAGCAGACACACAGGGGGCTCCTACAATGAGCAGTTCTTC.

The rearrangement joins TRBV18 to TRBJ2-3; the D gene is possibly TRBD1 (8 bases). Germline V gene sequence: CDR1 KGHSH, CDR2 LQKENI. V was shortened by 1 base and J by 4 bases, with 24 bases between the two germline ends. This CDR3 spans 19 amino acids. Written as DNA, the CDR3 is TGTGCCAGCTCACCACTCTCCCAGGCAGGGGGCAGCGGGGCAGATACGCAGTATTTT. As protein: CASSPLSQAGGSGADTQYF.

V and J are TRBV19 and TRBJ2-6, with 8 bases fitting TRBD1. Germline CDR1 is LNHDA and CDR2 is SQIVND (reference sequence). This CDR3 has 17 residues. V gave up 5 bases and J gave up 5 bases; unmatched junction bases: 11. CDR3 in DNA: TGTGCCAGTAGTTCCCGGGACAGGTCTGCCCGGGCCAACGTCCTGACTTTC. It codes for CASSSRDRSARANVLTF.

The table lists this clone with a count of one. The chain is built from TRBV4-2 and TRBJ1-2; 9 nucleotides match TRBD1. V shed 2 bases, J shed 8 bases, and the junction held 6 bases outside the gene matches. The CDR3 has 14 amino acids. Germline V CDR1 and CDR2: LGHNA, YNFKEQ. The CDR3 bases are TGTGCCAGCAGCCAACTGGACAGGGGTGAGGGCTACACCTTC. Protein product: CASSQLDRGEGYTF.

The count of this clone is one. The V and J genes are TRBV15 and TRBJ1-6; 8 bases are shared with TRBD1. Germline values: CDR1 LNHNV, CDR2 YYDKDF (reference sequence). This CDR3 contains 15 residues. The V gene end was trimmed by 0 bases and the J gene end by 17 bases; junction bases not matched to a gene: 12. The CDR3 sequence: CATSRDPGTGETFHF. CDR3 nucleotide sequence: TGTGCCACCAGCAGAGACCCCGGGACAGGAGAAACGTTCCACTTT.

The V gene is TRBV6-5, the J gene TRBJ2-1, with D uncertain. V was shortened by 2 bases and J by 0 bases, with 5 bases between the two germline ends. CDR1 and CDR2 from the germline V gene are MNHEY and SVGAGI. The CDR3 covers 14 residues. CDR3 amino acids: CASSYSSSYNEQFF. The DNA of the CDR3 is TGTGCCAGCAGTTACAGCAGCTCCTACAATGAGCAGTTCTTC.

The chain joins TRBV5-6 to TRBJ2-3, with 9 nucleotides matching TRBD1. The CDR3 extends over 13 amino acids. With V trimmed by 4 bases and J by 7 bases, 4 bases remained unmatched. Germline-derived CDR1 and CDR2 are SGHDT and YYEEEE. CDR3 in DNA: TGTGCCAGCAGCCGGGACAGGGATCATACGCAGTATTTT. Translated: CASSRDRDHTQYF.

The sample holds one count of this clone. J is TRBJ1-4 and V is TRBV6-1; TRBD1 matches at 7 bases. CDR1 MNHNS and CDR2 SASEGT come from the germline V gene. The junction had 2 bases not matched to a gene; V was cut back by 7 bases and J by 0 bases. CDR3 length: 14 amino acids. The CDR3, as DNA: TGTGCCAGCACCCAGGGGGCAACTAATGAAAAACTGTTTTTT. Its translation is CASTQGATNEKLFF.

As DNA, the CDR3 is TGTGCCAGCAGCGTGGGAGCTAGCGGGGGTCCGGGAGAGACCCAGTACTTC. Its protein is CASSVGASGGPGETQYF. This rearrangement joins TRBV5-6 to TRBJ2-5; 10 bases align to TRBD2. V gave up 4 bases and J gave up 4 bases; unmatched junction bases: 13. Per germline, CDR1 SGHDT and CDR2 YYEEEE. The CDR3 loop spans 17 amino acids.

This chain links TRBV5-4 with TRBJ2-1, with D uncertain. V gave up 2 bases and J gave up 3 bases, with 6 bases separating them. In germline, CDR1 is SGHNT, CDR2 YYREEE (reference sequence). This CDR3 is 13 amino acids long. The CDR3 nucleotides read TGTGCCAGCAGCTTCAACCTCTACAATGAGCAGTTCTTC. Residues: CASSFNLYNEQFF.

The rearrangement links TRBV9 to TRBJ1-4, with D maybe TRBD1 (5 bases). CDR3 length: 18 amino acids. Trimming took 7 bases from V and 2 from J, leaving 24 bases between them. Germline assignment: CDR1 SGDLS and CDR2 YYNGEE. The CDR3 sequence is CASSRPTGSLATNEKLFF. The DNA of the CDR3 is TGTGCCAGCTCCCGGCCCACAGGCAGCCTCGCCACTAATGAAAAACTGTTTTTT.

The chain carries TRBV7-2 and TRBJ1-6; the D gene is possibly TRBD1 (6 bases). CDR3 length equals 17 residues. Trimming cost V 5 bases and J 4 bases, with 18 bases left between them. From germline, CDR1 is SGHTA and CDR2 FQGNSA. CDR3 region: CASSPGGDGLYNSPLHF. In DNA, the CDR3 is TGTGCCAGCAGCCCCGGGGGCGACGGCTTATATAATTCACCCCTCCACTTT.

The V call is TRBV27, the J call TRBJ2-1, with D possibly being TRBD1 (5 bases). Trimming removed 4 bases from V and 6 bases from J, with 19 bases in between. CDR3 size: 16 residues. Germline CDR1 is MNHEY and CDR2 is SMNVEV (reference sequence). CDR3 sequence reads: CASSSADGKGINEQFF. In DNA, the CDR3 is TGTGCCAGCAGTTCCGCGGACGGAAAGGGGATCAATGAGCAGTTCTTC.

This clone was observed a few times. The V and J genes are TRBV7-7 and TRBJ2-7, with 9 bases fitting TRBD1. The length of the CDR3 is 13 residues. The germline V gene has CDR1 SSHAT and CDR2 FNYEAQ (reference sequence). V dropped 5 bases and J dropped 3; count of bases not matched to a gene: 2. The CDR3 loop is CASSPGQGYEQYF. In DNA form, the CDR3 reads TGTGCCAGCAGCCCGGGACAGGGCTACGAGCAGTACTTC. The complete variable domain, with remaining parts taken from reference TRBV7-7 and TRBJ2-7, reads GAGVSQSPRYKVTKRGQDVTLRCDPISSHATLYWYQQALGQGPEFLTYFNYEAQPDKSGLPSDRFSAERPEGSISTLTIQRTEQRDSAMYRCASSPGQGYEQYFGPGTRLTVT.

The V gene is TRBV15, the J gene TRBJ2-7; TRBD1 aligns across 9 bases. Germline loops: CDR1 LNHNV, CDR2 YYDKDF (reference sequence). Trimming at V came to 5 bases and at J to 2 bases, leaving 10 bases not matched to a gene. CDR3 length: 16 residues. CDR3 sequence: CATSGTGMGSPYEQYF. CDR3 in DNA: TGTGCCACCAGCGGGACAGGGATGGGGTCCCCCTACGAGCAGTACTTC.

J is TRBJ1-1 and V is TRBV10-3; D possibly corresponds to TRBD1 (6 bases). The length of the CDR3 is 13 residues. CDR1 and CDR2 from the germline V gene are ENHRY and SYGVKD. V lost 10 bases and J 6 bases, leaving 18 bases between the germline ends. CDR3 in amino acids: CATRMGGTSEAFF. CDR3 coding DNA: TGTGCCACGAGAATGGGGGGGACATCTGAAGCTTTCTTT.

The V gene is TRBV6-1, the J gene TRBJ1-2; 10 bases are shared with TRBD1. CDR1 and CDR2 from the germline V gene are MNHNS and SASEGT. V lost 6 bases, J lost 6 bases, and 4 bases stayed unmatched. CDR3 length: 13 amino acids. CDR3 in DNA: TGTGCCAGCAGCCCCGGGACAGGGGATGGCTACACCTTC. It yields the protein CASSPGTGDGYTF.

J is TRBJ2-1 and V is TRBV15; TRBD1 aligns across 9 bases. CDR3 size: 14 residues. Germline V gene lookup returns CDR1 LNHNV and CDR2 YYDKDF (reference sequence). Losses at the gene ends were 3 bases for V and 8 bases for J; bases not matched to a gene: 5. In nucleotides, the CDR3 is TGTGCCACCAGCAGCGGGACAGGGAGAGATGAGCAGTTCTTC. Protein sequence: CATSSGTGRDEQFF. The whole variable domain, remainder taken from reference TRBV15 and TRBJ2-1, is DAMVIQNPRYQVTQFGKPVTLSCSQTLNHNVMYWYQQKSSQAPKLLFHYYDKDFNNEADTPDNFQSRRPNTSFCFLDIRSPGLGDTAMYLCATSSGTGRDEQFFGPGTRLTVL.

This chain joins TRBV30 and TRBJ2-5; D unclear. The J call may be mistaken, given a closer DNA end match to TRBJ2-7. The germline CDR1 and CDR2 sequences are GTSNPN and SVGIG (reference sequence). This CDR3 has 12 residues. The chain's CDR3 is CAWSKGLTEQYF. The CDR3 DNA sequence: TGTGCCTGGAGCAAGGGTCTCACCGAGCAGTACTTC.

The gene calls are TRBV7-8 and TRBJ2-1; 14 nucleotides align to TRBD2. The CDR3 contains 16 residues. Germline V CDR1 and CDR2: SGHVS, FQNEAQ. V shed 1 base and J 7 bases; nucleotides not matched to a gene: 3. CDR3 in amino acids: CASSLVWTSGGNEQFF. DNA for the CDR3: TGTGCCAGCAGCTTAGTGTGGACTAGCGGGGGGAATGAGCAGTTCTTC. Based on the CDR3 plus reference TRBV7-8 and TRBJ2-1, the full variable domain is GAGVSQSPRYKVAKRGQDVALRCDPISGHVSLFWYQQALGQGPEFLTYFQNEAQLDKSGLPSDRFFAERPEGSVSTLKIQRTQQEDSAVYLCASSLVWTSGGNEQFFGPGTRLTVL.

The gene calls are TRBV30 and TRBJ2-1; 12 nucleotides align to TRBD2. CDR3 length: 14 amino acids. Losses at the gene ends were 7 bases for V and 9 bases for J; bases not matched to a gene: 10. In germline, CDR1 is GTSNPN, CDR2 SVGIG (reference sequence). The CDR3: CALYASGRAGEQFF. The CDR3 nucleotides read TGTGCCTTATACGCTAGCGGGAGGGCGGGTGAGCAGTTCTTC.